These T cell receptor beta chains were read from a single sample in a study of beta chain features in type 1 diabetes. Produced via immunoSEQ multiplex PCR; TCRdb's table is partial and in-frame only. The sample consists of 200,000 to 300,000 clones, roughly 22% of them appearing once. Sequenced: naive CD4+ T cells from blood. These receptors all stem from a woman in her thirties or forties with type 1 diabetes. Each CDR3 is given with its conserved first and last residue. The D gene is left open where the match is weak. Some rows mark clone size as missing; the rest say once, few, many or name a class of expanded clone.

D,V,J,size,CDR3,DNA
TRBD1,TRBV7-3,TRBJ2-2,few,CASSRTGGNTGELFF,TGTGCCAGCAGTCGGACAGGGGGGAACACCGGGGAGCTGTTTTTT
NA,TRBV6-6,TRBJ1-1,few,CASSLPSPSDKAFF,TGTGCCAGCAGCCTCCCTTCCCCTAGCGATAAAGCTTTCTTT
NA,TRBV30,TRBJ1-1,NA,CAWSLDLNTEAFF,TGTGCCTGGAGTTTGGACTTGAACACTGAAGCTTTCTTT
NA,TRBV29-1,TRBJ1-1,NA,CSVREQGDTEAFF,TGCAGCGTCCGAGAACAGGGAGACACTGAAGCTTTCTTT
TRBD2,TRBV30,TRBJ2-5,few,CAWSATTSGRFETQYF,TGTGCCTGGAGTGCCACGACTAGCGGGAGGTTTGAGACCCAGTACTTC
TRBD1,TRBV29-1,TRBJ1-2,NA,CSVNRGANYGYTF,TGCAGCGTTAACAGGGGAGCTAACTATGGCTACACCTTC
NA,TRBV18,TRBJ2-3,NA,CASSPPGTDTQYF,TGTGCCAGCTCACCACCCGGCACAGATACGCAGTATTTT
TRBD2,TRBV9,TRBJ2-1,NA,CASSYEGLAGKDNEQFF,TGTGCCAGCAGCTACGAGGGACTAGCAGGGAAGGACAATGAGCAGTTCTTC
NA,TRBV15,TRBJ1-3,NA,CATGQGDTIYF,TGTGCCACCGGTCAGGGCGACACCATATATTTT
NA,TRBV28,TRBJ2-3,NA,CASFPPDSYSTDTQYF,TGTGCCAGCTTCCCCCCGGACAGTTATAGCACAGATACGCAGTATTTT
NA,TRBV6-5,TRBJ2-7,few,CASSYRAGDEQYF,TGTGCCAGCAGTTACAGGGCCGGGGACGAGCAGTACTTC
NA,TRBV11-2,TRBJ1-5,NA,CASSWGPTGQPQHF,TGTGCCAGCAGCTGGGGCCCCACGGGTCAGCCCCAGCATTTT
NA,TRBV7-3,TRBJ2-3,NA,CASSLSPTAASTDTQYF,TGTGCCAGCAGCTTAAGTCCAACGGCGGCTAGCACAGATACGCAGTATTTT
NA,TRBV6-6,TRBJ2-3,NA,CASRPPQRADTQYF,TGTGCCAGCAGACCGCCCCAGCGGGCGGATACGCAGTATTTT
NA,TRBV2,TRBJ2-1,NA,CASPRGEGEYNEQFF,TGTGCCAGCCCTCGTGGGGAAGGGGAATACAATGAGCAGTTCTTC
NA,TRBV14,TRBJ1-2,NA,CASSQGLIYGYTF,TGTGCCAGCAGCCAAGGACTGATCTATGGCTACACCTTC
NA,TRBV4-3,TRBJ2-1,NA,CASSQDSRGGSAYNEQFF,TGCGCCAGCAGCCAAGACAGCAGGGGCGGGAGTGCCTACAATGAGCAGTTCTTC
NA,TRBV27,TRBJ2-7,few,CASSPGLLSSYEQYF,TGTGCCAGCAGTCCGGGACTCCTGAGCTCCTACGAGCAGTACTTC
TRBD2,TRBV6-1,TRBJ2-5,few,CASSRLAGGQETQYF,TGTGCCAGCAGCAGACTAGCGGGGGGCCAAGAGACCCAGTACTTC
TRBD2,TRBV28,TRBJ2-7,NA,CASSAHPTGTRASYEQYF,TGTGCCAGCAGTGCCCACCCCACCGGGACTAGGGCTTCCTACGAGCAGTACTTC
NA,TRBV21-1,TRBJ2-3,few,CASSKGDPGGADTQYF,TGTGCCAGCAGCAAAGGGGACCCCGGCGGGGCAGATACGCAGTATTTT
NA,TRBV9,TRBJ1-1,NA,CASSVAYGGNTEAFF,TGTGCCAGCAGCGTAGCTTACGGGGGAAACACTGAAGCTTTCTTT
NA,TRBV9,TRBJ1-2,few,CASSASQGPNYGYTF,TGTGCCAGCAGCGCTTCACAGGGACCGAACTATGGCTACACCTTC
TRBD2,TRBV28,TRBJ2-6,few,CASSLGGAGANVLTF,TGTGCCAGCAGCCTGGGGGGGGCTGGGGCCAACGTCCTGACTTTC
TRBD1,TRBV7-9,TRBJ2-2,NA,CASSSGQANTGELFF,TGTGCCAGCAGTTCGGGACAGGCGAACACCGGGGAGCTGTTTTTT
TRBD2,TRBV4-3,TRBJ2-7,few,CASSQSLAGLGEQYF,TGCGCCAGCAGCCAATCGCTAGCGGGTTTGGGAGAGCAGTACTTC
NA,TRBV5-1,TRBJ2-7,few,CASSLEGGADEQYF,TGCGCCAGCAGCTTGGAGGGGGGGGCAGACGAGCAGTACTTC
NA,TRBV28,TRBJ2-6,few,CASSSPERAGANVLTF,TGTGCCAGCAGTTCCCCCGAGAGGGCTGGGGCCAACGTCCTGACTTTC
NA,TRBV4-2,TRBJ1-1,few,CASSQVRDFEAFF,TGTGCCAGCAGCCAAGTTAGGGACTTTGAAGCTTTCTTT
TRBD2,TRBV7-2,TRBJ2-1,few,CASSPTSGTYNEQFF,TGTGCCAGCAGCCCTACTAGCGGGACCTACAATGAGCAGTTCTTC
TRBD1,TRBV7-2,TRBJ2-5,NA,CASSFDRGETQYF,TGTGCCAGCAGCTTCGACAGGGGAGAGACCCAGTACTTC
NA,TRBV18,TRBJ1-2,few,CASSPSEDYGYTF,TGTGCCAGCTCACCGTCCGAGGACTATGGCTACACCTTC
NA,TRBV7-6,TRBJ2-5,NA,CASSFQGTETQYF,TGTGCCAGCAGCTTTCAGGGGACAGAGACCCAGTACTTC
NA,TRBV18,TRBJ1-5,NA,CASSQTGRDQPQHF,TGTGCCAGCTCCCAGACAGGTCGAGATCAGCCCCAGCATTTT
NA,TRBV5-1,TRBJ1-1,NA,CASSSQGGNTEAFF,TGCGCCAGCAGCTCACAAGGGGGGAACACTGAAGCTTTCTTT
TRBD2,TRBV6-6,TRBJ2-1,NA,CASGRLAGESYNEQFF,TGTGCCAGCGGTCGGCTAGCGGGAGAATCCTACAATGAGCAGTTCTTC
TRBD1,TRBV29-1,TRBJ1-1,NA,CSAATDREAEAFF,TGCAGCGCAGCCACCGACAGGGAGGCTGAAGCTTTCTTT
NA,TRBV14,TRBJ2-5,few,CASAEQETQYF,TGTGCCAGCGCGGAGCAAGAGACCCAGTACTTC
NA,TRBV28,TRBJ2-4,NA,CASSLGGRVNAKNIQYF,TGTGCCAGCAGTTTAGGGGGCAGGGTCAACGCCAAAAACATTCAGTACTTC
TRBD1,TRBV7-6,TRBJ2-1,few,CASSLAHRGDEQFF,TGTGCCAGCAGCTTAGCGCACAGGGGCGATGAGCAGTTCTTC
TRBD1,TRBV9,TRBJ2-3,few,CASSVRQGGSTDTQYF,TGTGCCAGCAGCGTTCGACAGGGGGGAAGCACAGATACGCAGTATTTT